The 31 T cell receptor beta chains listed next were all sequenced from one sample in a study of blood T cell repertoires in COVID-19. Assay used: immunoSEQ multiplex PCR; TCRdb lists only in-frame clones, some missing. The sample shows hundreds of thousands of clones, 80% to 85% of them seen only once. Material for sequencing was PBMCs or T cells enriched from blood (not recorded which). These receptors originate from a man aged 40-49 years who had been exposed to COVID-19.

The CDR3 is CASRPPAITNTGELFF. The CDR3 nucleotides read TGTGCCAGCAGACCCCCAGCGATTACGAACACCGGGGAGCTGTTTTTT. The rearrangement uses TRBV7-9 and TRBJ2-2; D ambiguous. There are 16 residues in the CDR3. Deletions cut 6 bases from V and 0 bases from J, with 14 bases between. In germline, CDR1 is SEHNR, CDR2 FQNEAQ (reference sequence). Full variable domain (remainder filled in from reference TRBV7-9 and TRBJ2-2): DTGVSQNPRHKITKRGQNVTFRCDPISEHNRLYWYRQTLGQGPEFLTYFQNEAQLEKSRLLSDRFSAERPKGSFSTLEIQRTEQGDSAMYLCASRPPAITNTGELFFGEGSRLTVL.

The V gene is TRBV19, the J gene TRBJ1-3, with D hard to call. The length of the CDR3 is 13 residues. The V and J ends lost 6 bases and 4 bases respectively, with 10 bases between them. The germline V gene encodes CDR1 LNHDA and CDR2 SQIVND (reference sequence). For the CDR3, the DNA is TGTGCCAGTAGAACTACTCCAGGAAACACCATATATTTT. Its protein product is CASRTTPGNTIYF. Full variable domain (missing parts from reference TRBV19 and TRBJ1-3): DGGITQSPKYLFRKEGQNVTLSCEQNLNHDAMYWYRQDPGQGLRLIYYSQIVNDFQKGDIAEGYSVSREKKESFPLTVTSAQKNPTAFYLCASRTTPGNTIYFGEGSWLTVV.

This clone was seen only once. The gene calls are TRBV11-2 and TRBJ1-1; 7 bases fit TRBD1. The V gene end was trimmed by 5 bases and the J gene end by 8 bases; junction bases not matched to a gene: 11. The CDR3 covers 14 residues. The V gene's germline CDR1 is SGHAT and CDR2 FQNNGV. CDR3 sequence (DNA): TGTGCCAGCAGCGACCAACTCAGGGGGACCGAAGCTTTCTTT. Protein sequence: CASSDQLRGTEAFF.

The chain couples TRBV12-5 to TRBJ1-1; D gene unclear. CDR1 LGHNT and CDR2 FRNRAP come from the germline V gene. V lost 5 bases, J lost 3 bases, and 10 bases lay in between. The length of the CDR3 is 13 residues. CDR3 coding DNA: TGTGCTAGTGGTGGAGGACGGCACACTGAAGCTTTCTTT. It translates to CASGGGRHTEAFF.

The CDR3, as DNA: TGTGCCAGCAGCAAAGCCCTAGATGGGGAGCTGTTTTTT. Translated, it gives CASSKALDGELFF. The chain is built from TRBV21-1 and TRBJ2-2; the table gives TRBD2 as D, unverified against the DNA. TRBV21-1 is a pseudogene locus. The CDR3 consists of 13 residues.

This chain joins TRBV6-5 and TRBJ1-2; D unresolved. Germline-derived CDR1 and CDR2 are MNHEY and SVGAGI. V was shortened by 6 bases and J by 14 bases, with 16 bases between the two germline ends. The CDR3 extends over 11 amino acids. The CDR3 DNA sequence: TGTGCCAGCAGCCAACCTGCCGGGAGGACCTTC. This translates into CASSQPAGRTF.

This clone was counted between two and nine times. This rearrangement joins TRBV4-1 to TRBJ1-2, with TRBD1 as a possible D gene (5 bases). Deletions cut 2 bases from V and 1 base from J, with 14 bases between. CDR3 length: 16 residues. The germline CDR1 and CDR2 sequences are MGHRA and YSYEKL. CDR3 DNA sequence: TGCGCCAGCAGCCAAAGTTTGTCGGGGGTTAACTATGGCTACACCTTC. Its translation is CASSQSLSGVNYGYTF.

This clone has a handful of counts. For the CDR3, the DNA is TGTGCCAGCAGCTTATGGGAGTCTAACTATGGCTACACCTTC. It specifies CASSLWESNYGYTF. The chain uses TRBV7-6 and TRBJ1-2, with no clear D. The CDR3 contains 14 residues. Germline V gives CDR1 SGHVS, CDR2 FNYEAQ. V was shortened by 2 bases and J by 0 bases, with 7 bases between the two germline ends.

The chain recombines TRBV6-5 with TRBJ1-5; 9 nucleotides match TRBD1. CDR3 length equals 15 residues. From germline, CDR1 is MNHEY and CDR2 SVGAGI. Germline trimming cut 5 bases from V and 5 bases from J; bases unmatched to any gene: 7. CDR3 nucleotide sequence: TGTGCCAGCAGTCCCCGGGACAGGGATGATCAGCCCCAGCATTTT. Its protein product is CASSPRDRDDQPQHF.

The chain couples TRBV7-8 to TRBJ2-4; possible D gene TRBD2, 5 bases. Trimming removed 8 bases from V and 4 bases from J, with 15 bases in between. CDR1 is SGHVS, CDR2 FQNEAQ, per germline. CDR3 size: 14 residues. The CDR3 here is CASAARDEKNIQYF. Here the CDR3 DNA reads TGTGCCAGCGCCGCCCGGGATGAGAAAAACATTCAGTACTTC.

The chain links TRBV5-5 to TRBJ2-1; D unresolved. Germline values: CDR1 SGHKS, CDR2 YYEKEE (reference sequence). V lost 0 bases, J lost 0 bases, and 7 bases lay in between. This CDR3 spans 15 amino acids. The CDR3 is CASSLDYISYNEQFF. CDR3 DNA: TGTGCCAGCAGCTTGGACTATATCTCCTACAATGAGCAGTTCTTC. Variable domain in full (rest from reference TRBV5-5 and TRBJ2-1): DAGVTQSPTHLIKTRGQQVTLRCSPISGHKSVSWYQQVLGQGPQFIFQYYEKEERGRGNFPDRFSARQFPNYSSELNVNALLLGDSALYLCASSLDYISYNEQFFGPGTRLTVL.

This chain uses TRBV6-5 with TRBJ2-7; D unresolved. Germline V lookup: CDR1 MNHEY, CDR2 SVGAGI. CDR3 length: 13 residues. V lost 10 bases to trimming and J lost 5 bases, with 18 bases between them. The CDR3 region is CATRYLVRDEQYF. DNA for the CDR3: TGTGCCACCCGATACCTAGTACGAGACGAGCAGTACTTC.

In its sample, this clone was seen a few times. This chain joins TRBV6-1 and TRBJ2-1, with 9 bases fitting TRBD1. There are 15 residues in the CDR3. Trimming at V came to 3 bases and at J to 6 bases, leaving 6 bases not matched to a gene. Germline lookup yields CDR1 MNHNS and CDR2 SASEGT. In DNA, the CDR3 is TGTGCCAGCAGTGAGCAGGACAGGGGCAGCAATGAGCAGTTCTTC. Translation: CASSEQDRGSNEQFF.

The chain couples TRBV9 to TRBJ2-7, with D tentatively TRBD2 (6 bases). From germline, CDR1 is SGDLS and CDR2 YYNGEE. V shed 0 bases and J shed 4 bases, with 11 bases lying between them. There are 14 residues in the CDR3. The CDR3 protein is CASSVGGDLYEQYF. CDR3 bases: TGTGCCAGCAGCGTAGGAGGGGACTTGTACGAGCAGTACTTC.

V and J are TRBV5-1 and TRBJ2-4; 11 nucleotides line up with TRBD1. The germline V gene encodes CDR1 SGHRS and CDR2 YFSETQ. Unmatched junction bases numbered 9, after V lost 2 bases and J lost 2 bases. CDR3 length: 18 amino acids. CDR3 protein: CASSFGQGATRTKNIQYF. In DNA, the CDR3 is TGCGCCAGCAGCTTCGGACAGGGGGCGACTAGGACCAAAAACATTCAGTACTTC.

The V gene is TRBV19, the J gene TRBJ2-3, with D unresolved. CDR1 is LNHDA, CDR2 SQIVND, per germline (reference sequence). Between the trimmed V and J ends, which lost 5 bases and 2 bases, there was a span of 8 bases. This CDR3 is built from 13 residues. The CDR3 sequence: CASSLALTDTQYF. CDR3 DNA: TGTGCCAGTAGTCTTGCGCTCACAGATACGCAGTATTTT.

This chain connects TRBV5-1 to TRBJ2-1; 9 bases line up with TRBD2. The CDR3 is 15 residues long. Germline CDR1 reads SGHRS; CDR2 reads YFSETQ. The junction had 11 bases not matched to a gene; V was cut back by 5 bases and J by 8 bases. CDR3 DNA: TGCGCCAGCAGGGAGTGGGTAGCGGGAGTGGATGAGCAGTTCTTC. This translates into CASREWVAGVDEQFF.

The J gene is TRBJ1-5, the V gene TRBV2, with 7 positions matching TRBD1. V was clipped by 6 bases and J by 5 bases; unmatched bases: 16. The CDR3 covers 17 residues. Germline loops: CDR1 SNHLY, CDR2 FYNNEI. CDR3 sequence reads: CASRPVLRRQGDQPQHF. DNA for the CDR3: TGTGCCAGCAGACCCGTCCTCAGGCGACAGGGCGATCAGCCCCAGCATTTT.

This chain links TRBV6-5 with TRBJ1-1; D ambiguous. Per the germline V gene, CDR1 is MNHEY and CDR2 is SVGAGI. There are 13 residues in the CDR3. Trimming took 5 bases from V and 5 from J, leaving 12 bases between them. The CDR3 DNA follows: TGTGCCAGCAGTCGGGGAGGGCCGACTGAAGCTTTCTTT. Translated, it gives CASSRGGPTEAFF.

The chain recombines TRBV27 with TRBJ2-2; the D gene is possibly TRBD2 (5 bases). V shed 3 bases and J shed 4 bases, with 12 bases lying between them. The germline gives CDR1 MNHEY, CDR2 SMNVEV (reference sequence). The CDR3 length is 15 residues. CDR3 coding DNA: TGTGCCAGCAGTTTGGAGGTTTTCGGCACCGGGGAGCTGTTTTTT. It encodes CASSLEVFGTGELFF.

The V call is TRBV7-9, the J call TRBJ1-1; perhaps TRBD1 as D (6 bases). V lost 5 bases, J lost 2 bases, and 15 bases lay in between. The CDR3 runs 15 residues. Per the germline V gene, CDR1 is SEHNR and CDR2 is FQNEAQ (reference sequence). This CDR3 reads CASSPPGGANTEAFF. Written as DNA, the CDR3 is TGTGCCAGCAGCCCCCCTGGGGGGGCTAACACTGAAGCTTTCTTT.

This sequence joins TRBV5-1 and TRBJ2-3, with 7 nucleotides matching TRBD2. Germline V CDR1 and CDR2: SGHRS, YFSETQ. The J segment lost 2 bases and the V segment lost 3 bases, leaving 9 bases of the junction unmatched. This CDR3 has 16 residues. The CDR3 nucleotides read TGCGCCAGCAGCTGGGGCGGGGGAGTCATCACAGATACGCAGTATTTT. Amino acids: CASSWGGGVITDTQYF. The complete variable domain, with remaining parts taken from reference TRBV5-1 and TRBJ2-3, reads KAGVTQTPRYLIKTRGQQVTLSCSPISGHRSVSWYQQTPGQGLQFLFEYFSETQRNKGNFPGRFSGRQFSNSRSEMNVSTLELGDSALYLCASSWGGGVITDTQYFGPGTRLTVL.

The J gene is TRBJ1-1, the V gene TRBV9; D gene unclear. The germline CDR1 and CDR2 sequences are SGDLS and YYNGEE. Trimming shortened V by 3 bases and J by 0 bases, and 6 bases separated the two germline ends. This CDR3 region has 13 residues. CDR3: CASSDAMNTEAFF. The CDR3, as DNA: TGTGCCAGCAGCGACGCTATGAACACTGAAGCTTTCTTT.

This rearrangement joins TRBV9 to TRBJ1-6; TRBD1 matches at 9 bases. This CDR3 region has 16 residues. The germline V gene has CDR1 SGDLS and CDR2 YYNGEE. V gave up 3 bases and J gave up 7 bases; unmatched junction bases: 8. CDR3 residues: CASSGGQGEVNSPLHF. Written as DNA, the CDR3 is TGTGCCAGCAGCGGGGGACAGGGTGAGGTCAATTCACCCCTCCACTTT.

The rearrangement links TRBV15 to TRBJ1-2; TRBD1 is a possible D gene (6 bases). V was trimmed by 8 bases and J by 7 bases, leaving 17 bases between them. CDR3 length equals 13 residues. The germline gives CDR1 LNHNV, CDR2 YYDKDF (reference sequence). As DNA, the CDR3 is TGTGCCACCCGTTCATGGCAAGGGGGTGGCTACACCTTC. This sequence encodes CATRSWQGGGYTF.

J is TRBJ2-7 and V is TRBV6-1; perhaps TRBD2 as D (6 bases). Germline lookup yields CDR1 MNHNS and CDR2 SASEGT. There are 14 residues in the CDR3. Trimming shortened V by 0 bases and J by 7 bases, and 13 bases separated the two germline ends. CDR3 bases: TGTGCCAGCAGTGAAGCTGGCCGGGCGGGGGAGCAGTACTTC. Translated, it gives CASSEAGRAGEQYF.

This clone was seen a single time. The chain couples TRBV6-5 to TRBJ1-5, with 9 positions matching TRBD1. CDR3 length equals 12 residues. CDR1 is MNHEY, CDR2 SVGAGI, per germline. The V segment lost 8 bases and the J segment 5 bases; nucleotides outside the gene matches: 1. The CDR3 protein is CASGDRDQPQHF. The CDR3 DNA reads TGTGCCAGCGGGGACAGGGATCAGCCCCAGCATTTT.

The chain joins TRBV30 to TRBJ2-1, with 9 bases that match TRBD2. The germline CDR1 and CDR2 sequences are GTSNPN and SVGIG (reference sequence). V dropped 2 bases and J dropped 8; count of bases not matched to a gene: 16. The CDR3 sequence is 17 residues long. The CDR3 DNA sequence: TGTGCCTGGAGTCCTCTGGGTTTAAGCGGGAGGTTGGATGAGCAGTTCTTC. This encodes CAWSPLGLSGRLDEQFF.

The chain links TRBV6-5 to TRBJ1-2, with 11 bases aligning to TRBD1. The CDR3 loop spans 16 amino acids. V was clipped by 0 bases and J by 8 bases; unmatched bases: 8. CDR1 is MNHEY, CDR2 SVGAGI, per germline. The CDR3 spells CASSYSTSGTGGGYTF. In DNA form, the CDR3 reads TGTGCCAGCAGTTACTCTACCTCCGGGACAGGGGGAGGCTACACCTTC.

This clone has just a few counts. The chain combines TRBV5-8 with TRBJ1-2; 7 bases line up with TRBD1. Per germline, CDR1 SGHTS and CDR2 YDEGEE. This CDR3 is 19 amino acids long. V dropped 0 bases and J dropped 6; count of bases not matched to a gene: 20. The CDR3 DNA reads as TGTGCCAGCAGCTTGGTTTCCACGTTTTTCAGGGGGAAAATCGATGGCTACACCTTC. This sequence encodes CASSLVSTFFRGKIDGYTF. The full variable domain, completed using reference TRBV5-8 and TRBJ1-2, is EAGVTQSPTHLIKTRGQQATLRCSPISGHTSVYWYQQALGLGLQFLLWYDEGEERNRGNFPPRFSGRQFPNYSSELNVNALELEDSALYLCASSLVSTFFRGKIDGYTFGSGTRLTVV.

CDR3 nucleotide sequence: TGTGCCACCAGTGACAGGGGAAGGGATCAGCCCCAGCATTTT. Protein product: CATSDRGRDQPQHF. The rearrangement uses TRBV24-1 and TRBJ1-5; perhaps TRBD1 as D (6 bases). Germline V lookup: CDR1 KGHDR, CDR2 SFDVKD. CDR3 length: 14 residues. Trimming cost V 4 bases and J 5 bases, with 11 bases left between them.